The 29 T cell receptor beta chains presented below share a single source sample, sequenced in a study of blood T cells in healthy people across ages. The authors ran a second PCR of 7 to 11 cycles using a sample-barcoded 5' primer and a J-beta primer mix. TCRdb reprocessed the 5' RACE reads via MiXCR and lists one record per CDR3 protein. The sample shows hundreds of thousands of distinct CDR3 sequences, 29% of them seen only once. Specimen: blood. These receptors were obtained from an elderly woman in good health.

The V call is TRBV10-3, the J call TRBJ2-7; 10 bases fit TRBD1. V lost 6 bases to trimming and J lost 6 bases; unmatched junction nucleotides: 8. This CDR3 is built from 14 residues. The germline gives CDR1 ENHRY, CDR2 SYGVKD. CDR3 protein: CAISPGGTGVEQYF. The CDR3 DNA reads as TGTGCCATCAGCCCTGGGGGGACAGGGGTCGAGCAGTACTTC.

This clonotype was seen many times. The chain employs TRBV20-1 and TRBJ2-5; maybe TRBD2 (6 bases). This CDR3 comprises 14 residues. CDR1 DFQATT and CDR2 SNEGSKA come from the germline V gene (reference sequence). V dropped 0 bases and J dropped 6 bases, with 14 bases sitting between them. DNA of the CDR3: TGCAGTGCTAGAGATTGGAGGGATGGAAAGACCCAGTACTTC. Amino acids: CSARDWRDGKTQYF.

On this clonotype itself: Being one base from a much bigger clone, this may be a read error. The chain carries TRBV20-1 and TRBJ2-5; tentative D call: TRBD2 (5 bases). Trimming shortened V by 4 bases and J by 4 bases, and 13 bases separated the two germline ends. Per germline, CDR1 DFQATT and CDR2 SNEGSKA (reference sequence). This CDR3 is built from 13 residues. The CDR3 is CSATRNRGETQYF. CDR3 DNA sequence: TGCAGTGCTACCCGAAACCGGGGAGAGACCCAGTACTTC.

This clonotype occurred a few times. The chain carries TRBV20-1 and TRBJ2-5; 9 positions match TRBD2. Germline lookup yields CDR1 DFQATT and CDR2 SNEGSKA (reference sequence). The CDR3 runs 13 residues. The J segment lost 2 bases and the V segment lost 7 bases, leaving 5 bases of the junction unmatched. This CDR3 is CSGSSGVQETQYF. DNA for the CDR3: TGCAGTGGGTCTAGCGGGGTACAAGAGACCCAGTACTTC.

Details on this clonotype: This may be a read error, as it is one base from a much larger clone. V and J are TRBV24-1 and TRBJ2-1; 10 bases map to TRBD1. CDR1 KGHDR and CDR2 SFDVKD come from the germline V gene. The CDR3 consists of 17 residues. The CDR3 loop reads CATSDGDRGNSNNEQFF. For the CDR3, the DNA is TGTGCCACCAGTGATGGGGACAGGGGTAACTCCAACAATGAGCAGTTCTTC.

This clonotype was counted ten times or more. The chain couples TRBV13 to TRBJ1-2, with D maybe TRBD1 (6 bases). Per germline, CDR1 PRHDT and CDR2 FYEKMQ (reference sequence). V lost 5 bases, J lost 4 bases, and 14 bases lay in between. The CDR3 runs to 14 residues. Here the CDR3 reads CASSRHQGSYGYTF. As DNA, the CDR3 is TGTGCCAGCAGCCGGCATCAGGGGAGCTATGGCTACACCTTC.

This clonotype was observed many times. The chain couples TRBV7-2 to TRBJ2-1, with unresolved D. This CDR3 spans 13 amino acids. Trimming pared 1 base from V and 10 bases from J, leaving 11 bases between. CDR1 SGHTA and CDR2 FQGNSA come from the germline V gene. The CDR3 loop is CASSLGTPLEQFF. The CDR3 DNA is TGTGCCAGCAGCTTAGGGACCCCGCTGGAGCAGTTCTTC.

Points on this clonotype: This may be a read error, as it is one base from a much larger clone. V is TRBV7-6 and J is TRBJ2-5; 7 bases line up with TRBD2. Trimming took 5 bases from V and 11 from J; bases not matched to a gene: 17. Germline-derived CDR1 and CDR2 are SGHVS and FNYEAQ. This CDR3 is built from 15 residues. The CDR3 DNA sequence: TGTGCCAGCAGCGGGGGGGAATCCCGAGCCAATGAGCAGTACTTC. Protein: CASSGGESRANEQYF. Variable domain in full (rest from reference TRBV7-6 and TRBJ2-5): GAGVSQSPRYKVTKRGQDVALRCDPISGHVSLYWYRQALGQGPEFLTYFNYEAQQDKSGLPNDRFSAERPEGSISTLTIQRTEQRDSAMYRCASSGGESRANEQYFGPGTRLLVL.

The CDR3 nucleotides are TGTGCCAGCAGTTACGGAAGTCTCCGGGCGAACACTGAAGCTTTCTTT. Translated: CASSYGSLRANTEAFF. The V call is TRBV6-5, the J call TRBJ1-1; D not resolved. The CDR3 has 16 residues. Germline CDR1 reads MNHEY; CDR2 reads SVGAGI. Trimming shortened V by 2 bases and J by 1 base, and 14 bases separated the two germline ends.

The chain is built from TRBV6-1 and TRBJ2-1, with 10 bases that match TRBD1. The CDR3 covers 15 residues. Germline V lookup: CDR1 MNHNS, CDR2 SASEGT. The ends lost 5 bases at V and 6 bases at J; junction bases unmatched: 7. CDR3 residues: CASSYDRGLFNEQFF. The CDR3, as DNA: TGTGCCAGCAGTTATGACAGGGGGCTTTTCAATGAGCAGTTCTTC.

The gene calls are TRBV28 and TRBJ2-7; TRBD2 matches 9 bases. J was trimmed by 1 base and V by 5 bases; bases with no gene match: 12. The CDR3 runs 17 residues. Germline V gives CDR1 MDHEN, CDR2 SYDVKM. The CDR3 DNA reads TGTGCCAGCAGTGATCGACTAGCGGAACAAACATCCTACGAGCAGTACTTC. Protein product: CASSDRLAEQTSYEQYF. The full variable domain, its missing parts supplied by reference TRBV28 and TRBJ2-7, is DVKVTQSSRYLVKRTGEKVFLECVQDMDHENMFWYRQDPGLGLRLIYFSYDVKMKEKGDIPEGYSVSREKKERFSLILESASTNQTSMYLCASSDRLAEQTSYEQYFGPGTRLTVT.

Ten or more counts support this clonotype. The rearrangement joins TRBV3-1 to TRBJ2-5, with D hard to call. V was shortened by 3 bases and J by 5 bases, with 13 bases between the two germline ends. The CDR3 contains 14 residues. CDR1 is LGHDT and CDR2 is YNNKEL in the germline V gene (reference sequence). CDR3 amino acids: CASSQRSGHETQYF. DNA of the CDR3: TGTGCCAGCAGCCAGAGGTCTGGCCACGAGACCCAGTACTTC.

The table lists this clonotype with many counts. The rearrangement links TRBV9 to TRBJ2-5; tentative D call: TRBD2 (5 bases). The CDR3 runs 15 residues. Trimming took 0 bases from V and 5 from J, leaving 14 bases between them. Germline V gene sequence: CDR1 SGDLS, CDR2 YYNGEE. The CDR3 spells CASSVGAAGRETQYF. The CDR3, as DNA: TGTGCCAGCAGCGTAGGAGCGGCGGGCCGGGAGACCCAGTACTTC.

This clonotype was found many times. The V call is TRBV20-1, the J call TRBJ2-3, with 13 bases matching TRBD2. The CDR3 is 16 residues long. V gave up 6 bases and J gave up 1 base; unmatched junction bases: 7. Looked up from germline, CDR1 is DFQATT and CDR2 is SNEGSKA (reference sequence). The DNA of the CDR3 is TGCAGTGCGAAAGGACTAGCGGGGGCCCGCACAGATACGCAGTATTTT. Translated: CSAKGLAGARTDTQYF.

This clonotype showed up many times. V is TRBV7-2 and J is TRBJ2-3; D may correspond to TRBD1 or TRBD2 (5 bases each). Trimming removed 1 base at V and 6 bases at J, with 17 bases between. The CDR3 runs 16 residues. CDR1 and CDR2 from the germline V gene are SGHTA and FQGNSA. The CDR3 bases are TGTGCCAGCAGCTTAGTCGGGACCCAAGGCTCGGATACGCAGTATTTT. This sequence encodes CASSLVGTQGSDTQYF.

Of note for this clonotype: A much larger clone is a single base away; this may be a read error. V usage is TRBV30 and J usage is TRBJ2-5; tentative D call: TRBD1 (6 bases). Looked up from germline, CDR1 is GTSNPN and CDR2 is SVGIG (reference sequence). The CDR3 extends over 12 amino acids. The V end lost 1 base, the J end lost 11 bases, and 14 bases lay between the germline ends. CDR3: CAWSAGVGEQYF. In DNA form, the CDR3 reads TGTGCCTGGAGTGCAGGGGTGGGTGAGCAGTACTTC. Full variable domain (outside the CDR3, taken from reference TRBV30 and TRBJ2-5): SQTIHQWPATLVQPVGSPLSLECTVEGTSNPNLYWYRQAAGRGLQLLFYSVGIGQISSEVPQNLSASRPQDRQFILSSKKLLLSDSGFYLCAWSAGVGEQYFGPGTRLLVL.

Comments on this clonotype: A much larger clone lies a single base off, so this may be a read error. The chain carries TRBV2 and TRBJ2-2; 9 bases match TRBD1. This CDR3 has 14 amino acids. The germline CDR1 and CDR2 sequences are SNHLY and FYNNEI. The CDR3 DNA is TGTGCCGGCAGCGGACAGGGGTACACCGGGGAGCTGTTTTTT. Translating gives CAGSGQGYTGELFF.

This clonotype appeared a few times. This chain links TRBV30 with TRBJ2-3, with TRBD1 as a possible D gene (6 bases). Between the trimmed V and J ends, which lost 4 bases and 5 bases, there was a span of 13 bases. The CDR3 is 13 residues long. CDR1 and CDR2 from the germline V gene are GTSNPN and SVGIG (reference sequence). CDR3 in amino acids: CAWNRAVGDTQYF. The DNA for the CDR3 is TGTGCCTGGAACAGGGCGGTGGGAGATACGCAGTATTTT.

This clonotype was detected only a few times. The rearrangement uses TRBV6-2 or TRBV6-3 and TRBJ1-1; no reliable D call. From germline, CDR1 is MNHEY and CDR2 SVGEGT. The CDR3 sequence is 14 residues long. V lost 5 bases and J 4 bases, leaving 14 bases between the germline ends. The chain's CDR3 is CASSPSPRSTEAFF. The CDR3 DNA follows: TGTGCCAGCAGTCCGAGCCCCCGGAGCACTGAAGCTTTCTTT.

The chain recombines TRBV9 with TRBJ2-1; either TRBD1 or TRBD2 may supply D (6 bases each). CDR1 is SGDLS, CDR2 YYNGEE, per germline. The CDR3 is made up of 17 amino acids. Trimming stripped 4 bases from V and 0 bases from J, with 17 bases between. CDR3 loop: CASSPTGAGSSYNEQFF. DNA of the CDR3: TGTGCCAGCAGCCCCACGGGGGCCGGGAGCTCCTACAATGAGCAGTTCTTC.

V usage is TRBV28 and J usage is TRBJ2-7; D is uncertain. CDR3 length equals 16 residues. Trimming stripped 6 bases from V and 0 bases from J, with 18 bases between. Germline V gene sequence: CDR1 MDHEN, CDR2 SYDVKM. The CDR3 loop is CASRTRAPPDSYEQYF. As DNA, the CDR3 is TGTGCCAGCAGGACCCGAGCCCCCCCTGACTCCTACGAGCAGTACTTC.

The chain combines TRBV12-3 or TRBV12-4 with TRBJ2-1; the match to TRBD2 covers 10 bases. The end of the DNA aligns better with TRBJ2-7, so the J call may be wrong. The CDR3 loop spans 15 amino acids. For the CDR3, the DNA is TGTGCCAGCAGCAAGCGGGGGGGCCCCTACAATGAGCAGTACTTC. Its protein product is CASSKRGGPYNEQYF.

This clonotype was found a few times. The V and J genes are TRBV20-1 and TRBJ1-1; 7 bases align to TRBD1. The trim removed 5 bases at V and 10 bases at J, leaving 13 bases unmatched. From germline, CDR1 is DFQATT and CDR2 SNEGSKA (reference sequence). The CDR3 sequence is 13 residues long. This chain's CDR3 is CSAGSTGAVGAFF. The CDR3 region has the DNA TGCAGTGCTGGGAGTACAGGGGCGGTTGGAGCTTTCTTT.

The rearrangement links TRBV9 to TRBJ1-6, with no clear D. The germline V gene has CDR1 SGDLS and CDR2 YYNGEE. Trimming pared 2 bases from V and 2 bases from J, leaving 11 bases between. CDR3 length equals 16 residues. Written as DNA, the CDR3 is TGTGCCAGCAGCGTCGAGGAGGCCACCTATAATTCACCCCTCCACTTT. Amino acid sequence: CASSVEEATYNSPLHF.

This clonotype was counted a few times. CDR3 DNA: TGTGCCAGCAGTCGCGTCCGAGGGAAGAACACCGGGGAGCTGTTTTTT. Its translation is CASSRVRGKNTGELFF. This chain joins TRBV6-2 or TRBV6-3 and TRBJ2-2; tentatively, D is TRBD2 (5 bases). This CDR3 has 16 residues. Germline CDR1 MNHEY, CDR2 SVGEGT. V lost 5 bases, J lost 1 base, and 14 bases lay in between.

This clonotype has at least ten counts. CDR3 residues: CASSISGTADNEQFF. The CDR3 DNA reads TGTGCCAGCAGTATCTCCGGGACGGCAGACAATGAGCAGTTCTTC. V usage is TRBV12-3 or TRBV12-4 and J usage is TRBJ2-1, with D perhaps assigned TRBD1 or TRBD2 (5 bases each). CDR3 length: 15 amino acids. V was shortened by 5 bases and J by 5 bases, with 16 bases between the two germline ends.

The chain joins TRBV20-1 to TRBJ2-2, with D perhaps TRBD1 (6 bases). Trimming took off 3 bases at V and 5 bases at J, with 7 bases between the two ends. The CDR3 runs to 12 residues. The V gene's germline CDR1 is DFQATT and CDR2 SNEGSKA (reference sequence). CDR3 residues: CSASQGTGELFF. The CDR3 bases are TGCAGTGCTAGTCAGGGGACCGGGGAGCTGTTTTTT.

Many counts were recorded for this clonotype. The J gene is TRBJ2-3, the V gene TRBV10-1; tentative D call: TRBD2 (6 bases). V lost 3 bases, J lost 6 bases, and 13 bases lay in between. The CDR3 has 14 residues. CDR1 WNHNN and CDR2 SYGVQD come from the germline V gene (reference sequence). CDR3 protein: CASSDQTGADTQYF. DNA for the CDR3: TGCGCCAGCAGTGACCAGACGGGAGCCGATACGCAGTATTTT.

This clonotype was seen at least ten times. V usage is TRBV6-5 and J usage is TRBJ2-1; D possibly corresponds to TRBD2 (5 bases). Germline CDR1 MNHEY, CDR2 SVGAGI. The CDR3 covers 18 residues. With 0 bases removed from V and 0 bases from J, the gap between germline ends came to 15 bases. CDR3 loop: CASSYSRAGGSSYNEQFF. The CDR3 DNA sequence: TGTGCCAGCAGTTACTCTCGGGCGGGCGGCAGCTCCTACAATGAGCAGTTCTTC.